The 30 T cell receptor beta chains reported below all come from one sample, sequenced in a study of shared clonotypes between healthy human individuals. Some clones are missing from TCRdb's copy, which holds only in-frame ones; the method was immunoSEQ multiplex PCR. Among 550,000 to 600,000 clones listed, around 78% were seen once. The sample taken for sequencing was PBMCs. The origin of the receptors is a middle-aged woman in good health. Some clones in this sample may be carry-over from other donors' samples.

This clone was picked up a small number of times. The chain links TRBV20-1 to TRBJ1-1; D gene uncertain. V gave up 3 bases and J gave up 8 bases, with 10 bases separating them. This CDR3 has 11 residues. From germline, CDR1 is DFQATT and CDR2 SNEGSKA (reference sequence). The CDR3 spells CSASPGREAFF. The CDR3 DNA reads as TGCAGTGCTAGTCCCGGGAGAGAAGCTTTCTTT.

This clone was recorded many times. V usage is TRBV7-9 and J usage is TRBJ2-1; 13 nucleotides match TRBD2. CDR1 is SEHNR and CDR2 is FQNEAQ in the germline V gene (reference sequence). The CDR3 length is 15 residues. The V and J ends lost 5 bases and 8 bases, in that order; junction bases with no gene match: 6. The CDR3 region has the DNA TGTGCCAGCAGCCAAAGGACTAGCGGGAGCGATGAGCAGTTCTTC. It specifies CASSQRTSGSDEQFF.

This sequence joins TRBV29-1 and TRBJ2-7; TRBD2 aligns across 11 bases. CDR1 is SQVTM and CDR2 is ANQGSEA in the germline V gene. V was clipped by 5 bases and J by 0 bases; unmatched bases: 6. The CDR3 consists of 15 residues. The CDR3 spells CSVKGTSGSSYEQYF. CDR3 sequence (DNA): TGCAGCGTTAAAGGGACTAGCGGTAGCTCCTACGAGCAGTACTTC.

This rearrangement joins TRBV10-3 to TRBJ1-2, with D possibly being TRBD1 (5 bases). The CDR3 covers 16 residues. Trimming shortened V by 2 bases and J by 0 bases, and 13 bases separated the two germline ends. Germline-derived CDR1 and CDR2 are ENHRY and SYGVKD. The CDR3 here is CAISEGGTRSNYGYTF. The CDR3 coding sequence is TGTGCCATCAGTGAGGGGGGAACAAGGTCTAACTATGGCTACACCTTC.

This chain links TRBV4-2 with TRBJ2-7, with D hard to call. CDR1 is LGHNA and CDR2 is YNFKEQ in the germline V gene. Trimming shortened V by 0 bases and J by 0 bases, and 15 bases separated the two germline ends. The CDR3 has 17 amino acids. CDR3 nucleotide sequence: TGTGCCAGCAGCCAAGATCTTCCTCGGATCACCTCCTACGAGCAGTACTTC. It codes for CASSQDLPRITSYEQYF.

On this clone itself: The junction and the germline gene differ at one end; a read error may be behind it. J is TRBJ1-3 and V is TRBV30, with unresolved D. CDR3 size: 13 residues. Germline CDR1 and CDR2: GTSNPN and SVGIG (reference sequence). CDR3 amino acids: CAWSVSSGNTRYF. CDR3 nucleotide sequence: TGTGCCTGGAGTGTATCCTCTGGAAACACCAGATATTTT.

The gene calls are TRBV30 and TRBJ1-1, with D unresolved. Trimming removed 0 bases at V and 4 bases at J, with 9 bases between. The CDR3 contains 13 residues. CDR1 is GTSNPN and CDR2 is SVGIG in the germline V gene (reference sequence). The CDR3 nucleotides are TGTGCCTGGAGTGTAGAGATTTCCACTGAAGCTTTCTTT. Residues: CAWSVEISTEAFF.

The gene calls are TRBV10-2 and TRBJ2-1; D may be TRBD1 (6 bases). CDR3 length equals 15 residues. The germline CDR1 and CDR2 sequences are WSHSY and SAAADI. Between the trimmed V and J ends, which lost 3 bases and 0 bases, there was a span of 9 bases. The CDR3 reads CASSEDRSSYNEQFF. CDR3 coding DNA: TGCGCCAGCAGTGAAGACAGGAGCTCCTACAATGAGCAGTTCTTC.

DNA of the CDR3: TGCGCCAGCAGCCCCGAGGCCCTCCCGACCCAGTACTTC. Protein sequence: CASSPEALPTQYF. The chain couples TRBV5-1 to TRBJ2-5; D is uncertain. Germline values: CDR1 SGHRS, CDR2 YFSETQ. V was trimmed by 4 bases and J by 7 bases, leaving 14 bases between them. The CDR3 has 13 amino acids.

The chain has TRBV5-6 and TRBJ2-5, with D tentatively TRBD2 (5 bases). The CDR3 is made up of 16 amino acids. In germline, CDR1 is SGHDT, CDR2 YYEEEE. Trimming pared 0 bases from V and 1 base from J, leaving 13 bases between. The CDR3 sequence: CASSLVLAIFQETQYF. The CDR3 nucleotides read TGTGCCAGCAGCTTGGTTCTAGCTATTTTCCAAGAGACCCAGTACTTC. Supplemented by reference TRBV5-6 and TRBJ2-5, the full variable domain reads DAGVTQSPTHLIKTRGQQVTLRCSPKSGHDTVSWYQQALGQGPQFIFQYYEEEERQRGNFPDRFSGHQFPNYSSELNVNALLLGDSALYLCASSLVLAIFQETQYFGPGTRLLVL.

V gene TRBV5-1 combines with J gene TRBJ2-7; either TRBD1 or TRBD2 may supply D (6 bases each). Trimming shortened V by 4 bases and J by 2 bases, and 16 bases separated the two germline ends. This CDR3 comprises 15 residues. CDR1 and CDR2 (germline): SGHRS, YFSETQ. The CDR3 region is CASSPTPGATYEQYF. The CDR3 DNA follows: TGCGCCAGCAGCCCCACCCCGGGGGCCACCTACGAGCAGTACTTC.

The V gene is TRBV7-8, the J gene TRBJ1-1; D is unresolved. This CDR3 contains 13 residues. V dropped 1 base and J dropped 3 bases, with 6 bases sitting between them. CDR1 SGHVS and CDR2 FQNEAQ come from the germline V gene. Here the CDR3 DNA reads TGTGCCAGCAGCTTAGGACAATACACTGAAGCTTTCTTT. This codes for CASSLGQYTEAFF.

The rearrangement uses TRBV6-1 and TRBJ2-3; TRBD2 aligns across 7 bases. Germline values: CDR1 MNHNS, CDR2 SASEGT. This CDR3 has 16 residues. V was pared by 2 bases and J by 4 bases, with 9 bases of the junction left unmatched. The CDR3 DNA sequence: TGTGCCAGCAGTGAATGGGTCGGGAGGATCCCAGATACGCAGTATTTT. Amino acid sequence: CASSEWVGRIPDTQYF.

This clone appeared a few times. The genes are TRBV5-1 and TRBJ1-3; possible D gene TRBD1, 5 bases. This CDR3 contains 14 residues. Germline CDR1 and CDR2: SGHRS and YFSETQ. Trimming shortened V by 4 bases and J by 8 bases, and 16 bases separated the two germline ends. CDR3 in amino acids: CASSGGSGKDTIYF. The CDR3 bases are TGCGCCAGCAGCGGGGGTAGCGGCAAGGACACCATATATTTT.

The sample holds a few counts of this clone. The rearrangement uses TRBV7-2 and TRBJ1-1, with a weak D call TRBD1 (6 bases). The CDR3 covers 14 residues. The V end was cut by 3 bases, the J end by 4 bases, with 12 bases between. Germline lookup yields CDR1 SGHTA and CDR2 FQGNSA. DNA for the CDR3: TGTGCCAGCAGCTTTGCCCCACAGGGCACTGAAGCTTTCTTT. It specifies CASSFAPQGTEAFF.

In regard to this clone: One junction end disagrees with the germline gene, perhaps due to a read error. The chain combines TRBV5-8 with TRBJ2-7; perhaps TRBD1 as D (6 bases). The CDR3 contains 16 residues. CDR1 is SGHTS and CDR2 is YDEGEE in the germline V gene. As DNA, the CDR3 is TGTGCCAGCAGCTTGGGGGTTGGGGACACCTTCTACGAGAAGTACTTC. Amino acid sequence: CASSLGVGDTFYEKYF.

On this clone: Mismatch with germline at one junction end may stem from a read error. This chain joins TRBV4-1 and TRBJ2-7; 9 nucleotides line up with TRBD1. CDR3 size: 15 residues. Germline V gene sequence: CDR1 MGHRA, CDR2 YSYEKL. CDR3 in DNA: TGCGCCAGCAGGCAAGGGACAGGGAAGACCTACGAGCAGTACTTC. It specifies CASRQGTGKTYEQYF.

The chain joins TRBV10-3 to TRBJ2-3, with D possibly being TRBD1 (5 bases). The CDR3 extends over 15 amino acids. Between the trimmed V and J ends, which lost 3 bases and 4 bases, there was a span of 14 bases. Germline loops: CDR1 ENHRY, CDR2 SYGVKD. This CDR3 is CAISEGPRGADTQYF. The CDR3 DNA reads TGTGCCATCAGTGAAGGGCCAAGGGGCGCAGATACGCAGTATTTT.

With regard to this clone: Other nucleotide sequences from this sample produce the same CDR3. The rearrangement joins TRBV18 to TRBJ2-5; a weak D match, TRBD1 (5 bases). The CDR3 spans 13 residues. CDR1 KGHSH and CDR2 LQKENI come from the germline V gene. Trimming removed 3 bases at V and 2 bases at J, with 7 bases between. CDR3 sequence: CASSPGRQETQYF. In DNA form, the CDR3 reads TGTGCCAGCTCACCGGGGCGGCAAGAGACCCAGTACTTC. Supplemented by reference TRBV18 and TRBJ2-5, the full variable domain reads NAGVMQNPRHLVRRRGQEARLRCSPMKGHSHVYWYRQLPEEGLKFMVYLQKENIIDESGMPKERFSAEFPKEGPSILRIQQVVRGDSAAYFCASSPGRQETQYFGPGTRLLVL.

As concerns this clone: The sample holds other DNA sequences that translate to the same CDR3. J is TRBJ2-3 and V is TRBV18; 8 positions agree with TRBD1. The CDR3 sequence is 15 residues long. V shed 0 bases, J shed 1 base, and the junction held 0 bases outside the gene matches. The germline CDR1 and CDR2 sequences are KGHSH and LQKENI. The chain's CDR3 is CASSPPGQGTDTQYF. The CDR3 DNA reads as TGTGCCAGCTCACCACCGGGACAGGGCACAGATACGCAGTATTTT.

This clone has just one count. The rearrangement joins TRBV5-6 to TRBJ1-4; D is ambiguous. Germline V lookup: CDR1 SGHDT, CDR2 YYEEEE. This CDR3 spans 13 amino acids. The germline V and J ends were trimmed by 0 bases and 7 bases, with 7 bases remaining between them. The CDR3 nucleotides are TGTGCCAGCAGCTTGGGCCCCAGTGAAAAACTGTTTTTT. It codes for CASSLGPSEKLFF.

This clone showed up many times. The chain joins TRBV5-1 to TRBJ2-1; D unclear. The CDR3 runs to 15 residues. CDR1 is SGHRS, CDR2 YFSETQ, per germline. V lost 0 bases and J lost 7, with 14 bases in between. The CDR3 is CASSLDYPTINEQFF. The CDR3 DNA follows: TGCGCCAGCAGCTTGGACTACCCGACCATAAATGAGCAGTTCTTC.

The gene calls are TRBV14 and TRBJ2-1; 13 positions match TRBD2. CDR1 is SGHDN and CDR2 is FVKESK in the germline V gene. The CDR3 loop spans 17 amino acids. J gave up 7 bases and V 0 bases, and 6 bases lay outside the gene matches. The DNA of the CDR3 is TGTGCCAGCAGCCAAGAGTTACTAGCGGGAGGGGGGAATGAGCAGTTCTTC. Its protein is CASSQELLAGGGNEQFF.

V is TRBV10-2 and J is TRBJ2-7; 7 nucleotides agree with TRBD2. Losses at the gene ends were 4 bases for V and 4 bases for J; bases not matched to a gene: 7. Germline CDR1 WSHSY, CDR2 SAAADI. The CDR3 runs to 14 residues. DNA for the CDR3: TGCGCCAGCAGTGGAAGGCTAGCGGTTTACGAGCAGTACTTC. It yields the protein CASSGRLAVYEQYF.

This sequence joins TRBV7-2 and TRBJ2-5, with 9 bases matching TRBD2. The DNA end is more similar to TRBJ2-7, so the J call may be wrong. The CDR3 is 14 amino acids. Germline V gene data show CDR1 as SGHTA and CDR2 as FQGNSA. CDR3 in DNA: TGTGCCAGCAGATTTAGCGGGAGCTCCTACGAGCAGTACTTC. Amino acid sequence: CASRFSGSSYEQYF.

The J gene is TRBJ1-2, the V gene TRBV7-3; D possibly corresponds to TRBD1 (6 bases). Germline CDR1 is SGHTA and CDR2 is FQGTGA. With 8 bases removed from V and 1 base from J, the gap between germline ends came to 11 bases. This CDR3 is built from 13 residues. This chain's CDR3 is CASLRGVNYGYTF. Written as DNA, the CDR3 is TGTGCCAGCCTGAGGGGGGTTAACTATGGCTACACCTTC.

This chain connects TRBV11-3 to TRBJ2-2; D might be TRBD2 (5 bases). Per germline, CDR1 SGHNT and CDR2 YENEEA. The CDR3 runs 15 residues. Deletions cut 3 bases from V and 2 bases from J, with 10 bases between. In nucleotides, the CDR3 is TGTGCCAGCAGCTTGGGCGGACTCAACACCGGGGAGCTGTTTTTT. Its protein product is CASSLGGLNTGELFF.

This clone showed up just once. The J gene is TRBJ2-2, the V gene TRBV27; 15 positions agree with TRBD2. The CDR3 contains 16 residues. Germline loops: CDR1 MNHEY, CDR2 SMNVEV (reference sequence). Unmatched junction bases numbered 6, after V lost 9 bases and J lost 4 bases. CDR3 amino acids: CASSGTSGRPTGELFF. The CDR3, as DNA: TGTGCCAGTTCCGGGACTAGCGGGAGGCCCACCGGGGAGCTGTTTTTT.

In the case of this clone: A single base is all that separates this from a far larger clone, so a read error is likely. The CDR3 sequence: CASGLMKFYSEQYF. CDR3 bases: TGTGCCAGCGGTTTAATGAAGTTTTACAGCGAGCAGTACTTC. The rearrangement uses TRBV28 and TRBJ2-7; D uncertain. Germline-derived CDR1 and CDR2 are MDHEN and SYDVKM. The CDR3 has 14 residues.

V is TRBV7-8 and J is TRBJ2-7, with TRBD1 matching over 7 bases. The CDR3 has 16 residues. The germline V gene has CDR1 SGHVS and CDR2 FQNEAQ. V trimming: 2 bases; J trimming: 6 bases; junction bases outside the gene matches: 13. The CDR3 loop reads CASSLWQGRRGTEQYF. The CDR3 DNA sequence: TGTGCCAGCAGCTTATGGCAGGGGCGCAGGGGGACCGAGCAGTACTTC. Supplemented by reference TRBV7-8 and TRBJ2-7, the full variable domain reads GAGVSQSPRYKVAKRGQDVALRCDPISGHVSLFWYQQALGQGPEFLTYFQNEAQLDKSGLPSDRFFAERPEGSVSTLKIQRTQQEDSAVYLCASSLWQGRRGTEQYFGPGTRLTVT.